The text below deals with one TCR beta chain. Its antigen is unidentified. The template for TCR beta VDJ and CDR3 sequence profiling was genomic DNA. TCRdb re-analysed the reads in MiXCR, keeping a single row per CDR3 protein. Of some 200,000 distinct CDR3 sequences in the sample, about half were seen once. Trimming pared 6 bases from V and 0 bases from J, leaving 1 base between. CDR3 length: 10 amino acids. The V gene's germline CDR1 is DFQATT and CDR2 SNEGSKA (reference sequence). This entry belongs to a study of CD8+CD57+ T cells in acquired aplastic anemia. Study findings and constraints: Significant differences in CD8+ Simpson's diversity were not observed between patients and controls.

Patients chosen for sequencing had CD8+CD57+ cells that had expanded, as shown by flow cytometry. Patients uniformly had severe acquired aplastic anemia. This sequence joins TRBV20-1 and TRBJ2-3; D is unresolved. The sample comprised sorted CD4+, CD8+, or CD8+CD57+ T cells (not recorded which) from PBMCs. The TCR sequence derives from a human donor with aplastic anemia. DNA for the CDR3: TGCAGTGCCAGCACAGATACGCAGTATTTT. Translation: CSASTDTQYF.